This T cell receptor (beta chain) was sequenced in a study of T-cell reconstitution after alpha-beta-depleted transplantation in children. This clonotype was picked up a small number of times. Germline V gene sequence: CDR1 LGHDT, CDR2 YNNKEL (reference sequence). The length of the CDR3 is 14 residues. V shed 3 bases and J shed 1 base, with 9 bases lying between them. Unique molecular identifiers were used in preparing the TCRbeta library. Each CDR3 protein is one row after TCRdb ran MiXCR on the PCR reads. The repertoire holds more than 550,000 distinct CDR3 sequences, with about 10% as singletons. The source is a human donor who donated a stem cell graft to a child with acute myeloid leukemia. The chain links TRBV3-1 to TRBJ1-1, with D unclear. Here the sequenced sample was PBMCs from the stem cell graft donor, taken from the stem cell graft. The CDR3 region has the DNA TGTGCCAGCAGCCATTTTTTGGGGAACACTGAAGCTTTCTTT. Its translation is CASSHFLGNTEAFF.